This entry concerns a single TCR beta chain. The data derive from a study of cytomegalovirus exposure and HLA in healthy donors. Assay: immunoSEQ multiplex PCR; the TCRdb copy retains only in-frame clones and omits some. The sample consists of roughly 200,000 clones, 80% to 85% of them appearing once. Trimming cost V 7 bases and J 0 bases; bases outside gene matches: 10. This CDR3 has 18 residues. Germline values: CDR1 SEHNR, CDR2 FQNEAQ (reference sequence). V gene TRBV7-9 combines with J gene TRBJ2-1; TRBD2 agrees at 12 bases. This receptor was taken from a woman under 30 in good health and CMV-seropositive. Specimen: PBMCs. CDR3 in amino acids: CASTPGTSGFRSYNEQFF. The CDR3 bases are TGTGCCAGCACCCCTGGGACTAGCGGGTTTCGCTCCTACAATGAGCAGTTCTTC.